This TCR beta chain was recovered during a study of blood T cell repertoires in COVID-19. The data were produced by immunoSEQ multiplex PCR, yet TCRdb's version contains in-frame clones alone and is incomplete. The table has over 70,000 clones, about 88% seen once. Sequencing was performed on peripheral blood. This clonotype was sampled from a man aged 60-69 years with COVID-19, enrolled during active disease.

The CDR3 is CASSQDRRNVPGTDTQYF. The CDR3 DNA sequence: TGTGCCAGCAGCCAAGATAGGCGGAACGTCCCAGGCACAGATACGCAGTATTTT. V gene TRBV3-1 (or the pseudogene TRBV3-2) combines with J gene TRBJ2-3; D call uncertain. The CDR3 contains 18 residues. The germline V gene has CDR1 LGHDT and CDR2 YNNKEL (reference sequence). Trimming shortened V by 0 bases and J by 1 base, and 17 bases separated the two germline ends.